These 6 T cell receptor beta chains were all obtained from the same sample, sequenced in a study of blood T cell repertoires in COVID-19. Sequencing used immunoSEQ multiplex PCR; TCRdb keeps in-frame clones, though not all of them. Of more than 300,000 clones in the sample, about 87% were seen once. Sequencing input: peripheral blood. Source of these receptors: a young woman with COVID-19, enrolled during active disease.

V is TRBV19 and J is TRBJ2-5, with 7 bases fitting TRBD1. V was clipped by 5 bases and J by 0 bases; unmatched bases: 18. Germline V CDR1 and CDR2: LNHDA, SQIVND (reference sequence). This CDR3 has 19 residues. The CDR3 DNA sequence: TGTGCCAGTAGTCCACCAAGACAGGGACCGCTCTCGTACCAAGAGACCCAGTACTTC. It codes for CASSPPRQGPLSYQETQYF.

This clone was recorded many times. Additional DNA sequences in this sample encode the identical CDR3. The V and J genes are TRBV7-9 and TRBJ2-2, with D perhaps matching TRBD2 (5 bases). Germline assignment: CDR1 SEHNR and CDR2 FQNEAQ (reference sequence). The germline V and J ends were trimmed by 5 bases and 6 bases, with 7 bases remaining between them. This CDR3 has 12 residues. CDR3 sequence: CASSPEAGELFF. The CDR3 DNA follows: TGTGCCAGCAGCCCGGAGGCCGGGGAGCTGTTTTTT.

The chain uses TRBV6-5 and TRBJ2-5, with TRBD2 identical over 10 bases. The length of the CDR3 is 13 residues. Per germline, CDR1 MNHEY and CDR2 SVGAGI. V shed 10 bases, J shed 8 bases, and the junction held 10 bases outside the gene matches. The CDR3 loop reads CATRRTSGETQYF. Here the CDR3 DNA reads TGTGCCACCAGGCGGACTAGCGGTGAAACCCAGTACTTC.

V is TRBV2 and J is TRBJ2-6; TRBD1 might be the D (5 bases). The V end was cut by 6 bases, the J end by 15 bases, with 18 bases between. The CDR3 loop spans 13 amino acids. Germline V gives CDR1 SNHLY, CDR2 FYNNEI. The DNA for the CDR3 is TGTGCCAGCAGCCGGACACTCCTGGGAACCCTGACTTTC. It specifies CASSRTLLGTLTF.

The chain combines TRBV4-1 with TRBJ2-3; D is unclear. Germline V gene data show CDR1 as MGHRA and CDR2 as YSYEKL. CDR3 length: 15 amino acids. V gave up 0 bases and J gave up 2 bases, with 9 bases separating them. The CDR3 reads CASSQDPLNTDTQYF. DNA of the CDR3: TGCGCCAGCAGCCAAGATCCACTTAACACAGATACGCAGTATTTT.

The chain is built from TRBV28 and TRBJ2-7, with D possibly TRBD2 on 6 matching bases. CDR1 is MDHEN, CDR2 SYDVKM, per germline. Trimming shortened V by 2 bases and J by 3 bases, and 14 bases separated the two germline ends. This CDR3 comprises 15 residues. In DNA form, the CDR3 reads TGTGCCAGCAGTTTACTGGGGGGATCTAACTACGAGCAGTACTTC. It specifies CASSLLGGSNYEQYF.